Each of the 18 T cell receptor beta chains below was sequenced from the same sample in a study of cytomegalovirus exposure and HLA in healthy donors. The assay was immunoSEQ multiplex PCR, and TCRdb's table has in-frame clones only and misses some. The table includes over 60,000 clones, over 85% detected once. Sequenced input: PBMCs. The receptors originated from a man between 18 and 35 years old in good health and CMV-seropositive.

The V call is TRBV6-5, the J call TRBJ1-2, with 7 bases identical to TRBD1. Germline CDR1 MNHEY, CDR2 SVGAGI. V was pared by 6 bases and J by 7 bases, with 8 bases of the junction left unmatched. This CDR3 has 13 amino acids. In nucleotides, the CDR3 is TGTGCCAGCAGGACTGACAGGGTCTCTGGCTACACCTTC. Protein sequence: CASRTDRVSGYTF.

The chain links TRBV6-1 to TRBJ2-5, with TRBD2 matching 8 bases. The CDR3 runs to 13 residues. After removal of 4 bases from V and 5 bases from J, the junction contained 3 bases not matched to a gene. Germline assignment: CDR1 MNHNS and CDR2 SASEGT. The CDR3 DNA sequence: TGTGCCAGCAGTGTGGGACTAGGGGAGACCCAGTACTTC. Protein sequence: CASSVGLGETQYF.

The rearrangement uses TRBV29-1 and TRBJ2-1; 9 bases match TRBD2. The V and J ends lost 4 bases and 2 bases, in that order; junction bases with no gene match: 6. The length of the CDR3 is 15 residues. The germline V gene has CDR1 SQVTM and CDR2 ANQGSEA. CDR3 nucleotides: TGCAGCGTTGTAGTAGCGGGGGCCACCTACAATGAGCAGTTCTTC. Its translation: CSVVVAGATYNEQFF.

Here the CDR3 reads CASSLEGVPGNTIYF. As DNA, the CDR3 is TGTGCCAGCAGCTTAGAAGGGGTTCCTGGAAACACCATATATTTT. This sequence joins TRBV7-2 and TRBJ1-3; TRBD1 might be the D (5 bases). This CDR3 has 15 amino acids. Germline CDR1 is SGHTA and CDR2 is FQGNSA. The V gene lost 1 base and the J gene lost 2 bases, with 9 bases spanning the gap.

The CDR3 DNA reads as TGTGCCAGCAGCGTAGCCAGGCCCGAATACAATGAGCAGTTCTTC. Its protein is CASSVARPEYNEQFF. J is TRBJ2-1 and V is TRBV9; unclear D gene. Germline CDR1 and CDR2: SGDLS and YYNGEE. V was trimmed by 0 bases and J by 4 bases, leaving 11 bases between them. CDR3 length: 15 amino acids.

The chain recombines TRBV7-2 with TRBJ1-1, with D possibly matching TRBD1 (6 bases). Germline assignment: CDR1 SGHTA and CDR2 FQGNSA. This CDR3 spans 13 amino acids. Between the trimmed V and J ends, which lost 3 bases and 11 bases, there was a span of 16 bases. In nucleotides, the CDR3 is TGTGCCAGCAGCTTTCCCCGTGACGGACAGGCTTTCTTT. This codes for CASSFPRDGQAFF.

The V gene is TRBV18, the J gene TRBJ1-5, with D unclear. The V end lost 2 bases, the J end lost 0 bases, and 5 bases lay between the germline ends. The CDR3 runs 14 residues. Germline loops: CDR1 KGHSH, CDR2 LQKENI. Written as DNA, the CDR3 is TGTGCCAGCTCACCAGAGATTAGCAATCAGCCCCAGCATTTT. This gives the protein CASSPEISNQPQHF.

The V call is TRBV4-3, the J call TRBJ2-7; D is ambiguous. Germline CDR1 reads LGHNA; CDR2 reads YSLEER. V was trimmed by 1 base and J by 5 bases, leaving 9 bases between them. This CDR3 has 13 residues. CDR3 DNA sequence: TGCGCCAGCAGCCAAGGGGCTTGGGACGAGCAGTACTTC. As protein: CASSQGAWDEQYF.

The rearrangement links TRBV12-5 to TRBJ1-2, with TRBD1 matching over 7 bases. J lost 6 bases, V lost 0 bases, and 1 base had no gene match. Germline assignment: CDR1 LGHNT and CDR2 FRNRAP. The CDR3 loop spans 13 amino acids. The CDR3 loop is CASGLVQGDGYTF. The CDR3 DNA reads TGTGCTAGTGGTTTGGTCCAGGGGGATGGCTACACCTTC.

The V gene is TRBV7-2, the J gene TRBJ1-3; a possible D gene is TRBD1 (6 bases). Germline V gives CDR1 SGHTA, CDR2 FQGNSA. CDR3 length equals 15 residues. V gave up 3 bases and J gave up 2 bases, with 11 bases separating them. CDR3 residues: CASSFDRTPGNTIYF. DNA of the CDR3: TGTGCCAGCAGCTTCGACAGGACTCCTGGAAACACCATATATTTT.

J is TRBJ2-3 and V is TRBV4-3; D perhaps matches TRBD2 (6 bases). Trimming shortened V by 1 base and J by 3 bases, and 11 bases separated the two germline ends. Germline V lookup: CDR1 LGHNA, CDR2 YSLEER. There are 15 residues in the CDR3. DNA of the CDR3: TGCGCCAGCAGCCAAGTGGGGGACTTAACAGATACGCAGTATTTT. Its protein is CASSQVGDLTDTQYF.

This chain joins TRBV6-1 and TRBJ2-7, with a weak D call TRBD1 (5 bases). Per the germline V gene, CDR1 is MNHNS and CDR2 is SASEGT. V lost 1 base to trimming and J lost 7 bases, with 11 bases between them. This CDR3 is 13 amino acids long. The CDR3 reads CASSEVLAGEQYF. CDR3 bases: TGTGCCAGCAGTGAAGTGCTGGCAGGGGAGCAGTACTTC.

This chain's CDR3 is CASREGRSDGYTF. The CDR3 DNA is TGTGCCAGCAGGGAAGGGAGATCCGATGGCTACACCTTC. The rearrangement uses TRBV28 and TRBJ1-2, with D unclear. This CDR3 has 13 residues. The germline gives CDR1 MDHEN, CDR2 SYDVKM. The ends were cut back, 6 bases at V and 6 bases at J, with 14 bases in the middle.

The chain is built from TRBV2 and TRBJ2-7; 13 positions agree with TRBD2. In germline, CDR1 is SNHLY, CDR2 FYNNEI. Germline trimming cut 6 bases from V and 2 bases from J; bases unmatched to any gene: 4. CDR3 length: 15 residues. Here the CDR3 reads CASRLAGGPPYEQYF. The DNA for the CDR3 is TGTGCCAGCAGACTAGCGGGAGGGCCCCCCTACGAGCAGTACTTC.

This rearrangement joins TRBV18 to TRBJ2-3, with 7 bases identical to TRBD2. V dropped 2 bases and J dropped 3; count of bases not matched to a gene: 8. Germline CDR1 KGHSH, CDR2 LQKENI. This CDR3 is built from 16 residues. This CDR3 reads CASSPVPGRETDTQYF. CDR3 DNA: TGTGCCAGCTCACCAGTTCCAGGGCGGGAGACAGATACGCAGTATTTT.

The chain employs TRBV2 and TRBJ2-7; possibly TRBD1 for D (6 bases). V gave up 10 bases and J gave up 3 bases, with 34 bases separating them. The germline V gene has CDR1 SNHLY and CDR2 FYNNEI. This CDR3 contains 19 residues. The CDR3 DNA follows: TGTGCCATCTATCAGGGTTTTATCGGTCAGGGGTTTTCGATCTACGAGCAGTACTTC. Protein product: CAIYQGFIGQGFSIYEQYF. Full variable domain (outside the CDR3, taken from reference TRBV2 and TRBJ2-7): EPEVTQTPSHQVTQMGQEVILRCVPISNHLYFYWYRQILGQKVEFLVSFYNNEISEKSEIFDDQFSVERPDGSNFTLKIRSTKLEDSAMYFCAIYQGFIGQGFSIYEQYFGPGTRLTVT.

The chain is built from TRBV7-3 and TRBJ2-1, with TRBD1 as a possible D gene (6 bases). The germline gives CDR1 SGHTA, CDR2 FQGTGA. The CDR3 consists of 14 residues. The V end was cut by 5 bases, the J end by 4 bases, with 12 bases between. The CDR3 sequence: CASSAGQPYNEQFF. For the CDR3, the DNA is TGTGCCAGCAGCGCCGGACAGCCTTACAATGAGCAGTTCTTC.

The chain employs TRBV2 and TRBJ2-5, with TRBD2 as a possible D gene (7 bases). Germline V gives CDR1 SNHLY, CDR2 FYNNEI. This CDR3 is built from 15 residues. Trimming stripped 1 base from V and 5 bases from J, with 14 bases between. The CDR3 DNA reads as TGTGCCAGCAGTGAAGGGTTAGAGGGGGGGGAGACCCAGTACTTC. Encoded protein: CASSEGLEGGETQYF.